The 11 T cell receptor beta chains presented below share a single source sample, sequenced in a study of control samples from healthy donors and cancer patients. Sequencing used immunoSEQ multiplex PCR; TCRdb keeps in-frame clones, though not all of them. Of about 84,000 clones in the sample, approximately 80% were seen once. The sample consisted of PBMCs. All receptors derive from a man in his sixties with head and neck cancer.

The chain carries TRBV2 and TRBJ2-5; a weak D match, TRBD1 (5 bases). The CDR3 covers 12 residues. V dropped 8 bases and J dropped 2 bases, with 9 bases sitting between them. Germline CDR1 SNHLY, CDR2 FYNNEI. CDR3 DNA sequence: TGTGCCAGCGGCCCAGGGCAAGAGACCCAGTACTTC. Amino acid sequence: CASGPGQETQYF.

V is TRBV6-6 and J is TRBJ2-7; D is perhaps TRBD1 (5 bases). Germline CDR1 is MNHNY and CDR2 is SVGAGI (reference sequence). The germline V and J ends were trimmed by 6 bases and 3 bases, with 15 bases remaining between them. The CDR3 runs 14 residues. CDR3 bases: TGTGCCAGCAGCCCAAAGGCAGGGTTCTACGAGCAGTACTTC. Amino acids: CASSPKAGFYEQYF.

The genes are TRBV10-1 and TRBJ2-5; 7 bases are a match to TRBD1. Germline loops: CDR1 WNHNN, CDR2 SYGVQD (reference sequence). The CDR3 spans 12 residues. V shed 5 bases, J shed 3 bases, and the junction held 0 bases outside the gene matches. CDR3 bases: TGCGCCAGCAGTCAGGGGGAAGAGACCCAGTACTTC. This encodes CASSQGEETQYF.

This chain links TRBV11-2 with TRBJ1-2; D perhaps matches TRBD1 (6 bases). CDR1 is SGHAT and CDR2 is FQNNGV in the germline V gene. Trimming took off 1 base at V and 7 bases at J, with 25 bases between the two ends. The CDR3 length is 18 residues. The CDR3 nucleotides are TGTGCCAGCAGCTTAGGTCCACCTCTTCGGGGGGGGGCGCTTGGCTACACCTTC. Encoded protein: CASSLGPPLRGGALGYTF.

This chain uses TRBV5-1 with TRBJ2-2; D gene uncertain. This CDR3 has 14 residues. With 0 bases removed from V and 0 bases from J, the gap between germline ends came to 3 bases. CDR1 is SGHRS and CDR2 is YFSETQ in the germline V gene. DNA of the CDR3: TGCGCCAGCAGCTTGGGGACGAACACCGGGGAGCTGTTTTTT. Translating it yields CASSLGTNTGELFF.

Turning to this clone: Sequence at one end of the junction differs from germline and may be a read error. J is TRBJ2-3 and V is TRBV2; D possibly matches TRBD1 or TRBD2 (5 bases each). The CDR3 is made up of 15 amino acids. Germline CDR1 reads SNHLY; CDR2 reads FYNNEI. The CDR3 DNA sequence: TGTGCCAGCAGTAAAGGGACCCCCTGGCTTAATTTCTGTTCTTTT. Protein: CASSKGTPWLNFCSF. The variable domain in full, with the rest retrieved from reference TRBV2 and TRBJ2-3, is EPEVTQTPSHQVTQMGQEVILRCVPISNHLYFYWYRQILGQKVEFLVSFYNNEISEKSEIFDDQFSVERPDGSNFTLKIRSTKLEDSAMYFCASSKGTPWLNFCSFGPGTRLTVL.

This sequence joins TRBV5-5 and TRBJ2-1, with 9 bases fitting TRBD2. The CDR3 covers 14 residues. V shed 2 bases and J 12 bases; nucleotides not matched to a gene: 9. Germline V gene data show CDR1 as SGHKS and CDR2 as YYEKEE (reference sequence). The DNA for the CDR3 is TGTGCCAGCAGCTTAGCGGGAGGTGCGAACGGGCAGTTCTTC. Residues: CASSLAGGANGQFF.

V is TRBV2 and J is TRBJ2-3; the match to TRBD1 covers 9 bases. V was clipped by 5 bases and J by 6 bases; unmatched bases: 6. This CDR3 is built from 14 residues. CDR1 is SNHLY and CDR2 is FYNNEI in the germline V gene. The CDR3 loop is CASSQDRGGDTQYF. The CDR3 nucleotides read TGTGCCAGCAGTCAGGACAGGGGTGGGGATACGCAGTATTTT.

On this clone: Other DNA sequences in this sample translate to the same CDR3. CDR3 in amino acids: CASSEVGAGTNEKLFF. The CDR3 DNA reads as TGTGCCAGCAGTGAAGTGGGGGCAGGAACTAATGAAAAACTGTTTTTT. The V and J genes are TRBV2 and TRBJ1-4; a possible D gene is TRBD1 (6 bases). Germline CDR1 and CDR2: SNHLY and FYNNEI. The V end lost 1 base, the J end lost 1 base, and 10 bases lay between the germline ends. The CDR3 extends over 16 amino acids. Together with reference TRBV2 and TRBJ1-4, the CDR3 gives the full variable domain: EPEVTQTPSHQVTQMGQEVILRCVPISNHLYFYWYRQILGQKVEFLVSFYNNEISEKSEIFDDQFSVERPDGSNFTLKIRSTKLEDSAMYFCASSEVGAGTNEKLFFGSGTQLSVL.

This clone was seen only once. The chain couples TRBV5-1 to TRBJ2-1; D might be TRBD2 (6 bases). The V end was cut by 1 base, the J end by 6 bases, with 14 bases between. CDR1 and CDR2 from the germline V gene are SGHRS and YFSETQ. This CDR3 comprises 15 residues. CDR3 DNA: TGCGCCAGCAGCTTGACGGGAGCTTCCGGCAATGAGCAGTTCTTC. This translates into CASSLTGASGNEQFF.

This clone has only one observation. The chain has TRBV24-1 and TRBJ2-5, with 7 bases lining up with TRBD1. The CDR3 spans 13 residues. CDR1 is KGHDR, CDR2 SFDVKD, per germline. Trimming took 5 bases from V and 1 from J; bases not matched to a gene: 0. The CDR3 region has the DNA TGTGCCACCAGTGGGACAGGCCAAGAGACCCAGTACTTC. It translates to CATSGTGQETQYF.